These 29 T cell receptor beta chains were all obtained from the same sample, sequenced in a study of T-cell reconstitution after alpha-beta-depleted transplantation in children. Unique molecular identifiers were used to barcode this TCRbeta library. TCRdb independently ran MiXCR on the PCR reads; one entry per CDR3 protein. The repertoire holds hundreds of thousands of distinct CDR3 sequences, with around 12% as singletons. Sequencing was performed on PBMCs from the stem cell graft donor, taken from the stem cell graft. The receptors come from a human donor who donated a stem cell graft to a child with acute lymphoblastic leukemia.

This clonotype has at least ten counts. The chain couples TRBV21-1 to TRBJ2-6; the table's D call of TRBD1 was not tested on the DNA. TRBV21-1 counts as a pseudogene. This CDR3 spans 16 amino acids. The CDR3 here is CASSGHRGPGANVLTF. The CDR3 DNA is TGTGCCAGCAGCGGACACAGGGGGCCTGGGGCCAACGTCCTGACTTTC.

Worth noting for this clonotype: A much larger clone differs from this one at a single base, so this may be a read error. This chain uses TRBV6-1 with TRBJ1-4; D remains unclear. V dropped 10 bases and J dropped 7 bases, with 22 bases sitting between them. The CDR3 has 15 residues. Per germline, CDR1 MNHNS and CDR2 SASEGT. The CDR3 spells CANKRGILGSEKLFF. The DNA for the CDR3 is TGTGCCAACAAGCGAGGGATACTTGGAAGTGAAAAACTGTTTTTT.

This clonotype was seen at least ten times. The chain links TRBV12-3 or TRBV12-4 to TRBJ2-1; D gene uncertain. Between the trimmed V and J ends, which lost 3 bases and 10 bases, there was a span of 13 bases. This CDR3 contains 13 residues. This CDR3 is CASSFSQFEEQFF. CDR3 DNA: TGTGCCAGCAGTTTTTCCCAATTCGAGGAGCAGTTCTTC.

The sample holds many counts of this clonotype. DNA of the CDR3: TGTGCCAGCAGCGGCCGGGACAGGGTACAGGAGCAGTACTTC. Translating gives CASSGRDRVQEQYF. The chain combines TRBV7-9 with TRBJ2-7; TRBD1 aligns across 9 bases. The germline V gene encodes CDR1 SEHNR and CDR2 FQNEAQ (reference sequence). The CDR3 has 14 amino acids. Germline trimming cut 5 bases from V and 7 bases from J; bases unmatched to any gene: 9. The full variable domain, with the rest looked up from reference TRBV7-9 and TRBJ2-7, is DTGVSQNPRHKITKRGQNVTFRCDPISEHNRLYWYRQTLGQGPEFLTYFQNEAQLEKSRLLSDRFSAERPKGSFSTLEIQRTEQGDSAMYLCASSGRDRVQEQYFGPGTRLTVT.

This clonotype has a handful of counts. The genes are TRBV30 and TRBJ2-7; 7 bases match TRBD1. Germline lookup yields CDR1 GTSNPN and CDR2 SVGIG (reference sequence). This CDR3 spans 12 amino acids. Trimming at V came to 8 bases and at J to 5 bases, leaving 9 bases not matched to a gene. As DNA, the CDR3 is TGTGCCGGTACAGGGGCCCCCCACGAGCAGTACTTC. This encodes CAGTGAPHEQYF.

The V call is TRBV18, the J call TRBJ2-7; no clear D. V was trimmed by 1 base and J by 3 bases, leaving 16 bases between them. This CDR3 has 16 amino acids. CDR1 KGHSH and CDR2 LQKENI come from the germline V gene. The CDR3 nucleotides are TGTGCCAGCTCACCACAATCTCGGCAGAAACTCTACGAGCAGTACTTC. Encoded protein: CASSPQSRQKLYEQYF.

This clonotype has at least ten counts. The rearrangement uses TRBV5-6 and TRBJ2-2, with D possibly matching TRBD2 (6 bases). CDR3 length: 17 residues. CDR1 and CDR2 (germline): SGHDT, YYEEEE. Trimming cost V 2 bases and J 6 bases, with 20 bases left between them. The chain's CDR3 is CASSLREAGIFAGELFF. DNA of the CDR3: TGTGCCAGCAGCTTAAGGGAGGCAGGGATATTCGCCGGGGAGCTGTTTTTT.

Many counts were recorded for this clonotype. The CDR3 loop reads CASSRGYTEAFF. Here the CDR3 DNA reads TGTGCCAGCAGTCGGGGGTACACTGAAGCTTTCTTT. V and J are TRBV12-3 or TRBV12-4 and TRBJ1-1; tentative D call: TRBD1 (5 bases). The germline V and J ends were trimmed by 5 bases and 3 bases, with 7 bases remaining between them. The CDR3 length is 12 residues.

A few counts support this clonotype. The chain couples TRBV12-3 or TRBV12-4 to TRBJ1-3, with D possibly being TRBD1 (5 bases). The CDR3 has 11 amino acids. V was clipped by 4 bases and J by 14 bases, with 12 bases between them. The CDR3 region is CASSSRRDVYF. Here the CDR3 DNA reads TGTGCCAGCAGTTCGCGCCGGGACGTATATTTT.

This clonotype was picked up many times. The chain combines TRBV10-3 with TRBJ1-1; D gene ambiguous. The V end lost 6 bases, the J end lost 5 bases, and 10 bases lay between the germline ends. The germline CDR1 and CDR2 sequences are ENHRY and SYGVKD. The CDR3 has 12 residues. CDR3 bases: TGTGCCATCAGCCCCGCGGGGACTGAAGCTTTCTTT. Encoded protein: CAISPAGTEAFF.

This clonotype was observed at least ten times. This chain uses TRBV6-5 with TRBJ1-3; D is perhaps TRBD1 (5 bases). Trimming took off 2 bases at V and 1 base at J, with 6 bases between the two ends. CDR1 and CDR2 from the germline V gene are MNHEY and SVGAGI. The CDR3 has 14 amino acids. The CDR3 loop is CASSYGGSGNTIYF. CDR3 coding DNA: TGTGCCAGCAGTTACGGGGGATCTGGAAACACCATATATTTT.

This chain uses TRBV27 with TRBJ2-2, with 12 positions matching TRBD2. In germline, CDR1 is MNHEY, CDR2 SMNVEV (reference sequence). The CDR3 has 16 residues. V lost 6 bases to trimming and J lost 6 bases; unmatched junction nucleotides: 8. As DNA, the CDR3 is TGTGCCAGCAGCGAGACTAGCGGGAGCTATTCCGGGGAGCTGTTTTTT. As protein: CASSETSGSYSGELFF.

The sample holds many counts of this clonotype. The CDR3 reads CASSLDWRGAQETQYF. The CDR3 DNA reads as TGTGCCAGCAGCTTAGACTGGCGGGGGGCCCAAGAGACCCAGTACTTC. The rearrangement uses TRBV7-2 and TRBJ2-5; 8 nucleotides align to TRBD2. The CDR3 consists of 16 residues. J gave up 1 base and V 1 base, and 5 bases lay outside the gene matches. Germline loops: CDR1 SGHTA, CDR2 FQGNSA.

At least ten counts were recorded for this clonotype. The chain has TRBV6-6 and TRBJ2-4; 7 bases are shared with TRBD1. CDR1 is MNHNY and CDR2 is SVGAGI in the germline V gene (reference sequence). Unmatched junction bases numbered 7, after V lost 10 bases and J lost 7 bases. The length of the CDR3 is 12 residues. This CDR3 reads CATTGTGNIQYF. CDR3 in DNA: TGTGCCACGACAGGGACGGGGAACATTCAGTACTTC.

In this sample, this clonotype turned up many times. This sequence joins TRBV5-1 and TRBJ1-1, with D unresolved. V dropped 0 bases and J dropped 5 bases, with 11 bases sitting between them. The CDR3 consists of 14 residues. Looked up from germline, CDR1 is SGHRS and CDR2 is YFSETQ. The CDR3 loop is CASSLAHGRTEAFF. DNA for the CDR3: TGCGCCAGCAGCTTGGCCCACGGGCGGACTGAAGCTTTCTTT.

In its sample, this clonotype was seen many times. DNA of the CDR3: TGCAGTGCTCCCGGAGGGGGAACTAACTATGGCTACACCTTC. It is translated as CSAPGGGTNYGYTF. This rearrangement joins TRBV20-1 to TRBJ1-2, with D possibly TRBD1 on 6 matching bases. This CDR3 is 14 amino acids long. Germline V gene data show CDR1 as DFQATT and CDR2 as SNEGSKA (reference sequence). V was clipped by 5 bases and J by 0 bases, with 13 bases between them.

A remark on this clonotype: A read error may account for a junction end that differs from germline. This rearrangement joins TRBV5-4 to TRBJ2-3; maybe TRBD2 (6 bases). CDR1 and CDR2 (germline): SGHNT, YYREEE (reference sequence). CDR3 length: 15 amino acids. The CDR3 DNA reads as TGTGCCAGCAGTTTGGGACTGCCGAGCACAGATACGCAGTATTTT. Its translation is CASSLGLPSTDTQYF.

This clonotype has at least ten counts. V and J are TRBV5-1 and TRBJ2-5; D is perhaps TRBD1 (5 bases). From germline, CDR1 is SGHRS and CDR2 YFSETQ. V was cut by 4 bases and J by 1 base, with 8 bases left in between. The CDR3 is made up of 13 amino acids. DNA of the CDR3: TGCGCCAGCAGCGAAGACAGCCAAGAGACCCAGTACTTC. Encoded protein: CASSEDSQETQYF. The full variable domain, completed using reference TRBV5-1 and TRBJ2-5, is KAGVTQTPRYLIKTRGQQVTLSCSPISGHRSVSWYQQTPGQGLQFLFEYFSETQRNKGNFPGRFSGRQFSNSRSEMNVSTLELGDSALYLCASSEDSQETQYFGPGTRLLVL.

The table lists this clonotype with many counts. The CDR3 DNA reads TGCGCCAGCAGCTTGCGGCAGGGGAGTCTCAACGAGCAGTACTTC. This codes for CASSLRQGSLNEQYF. The chain joins TRBV5-1 to TRBJ2-7; possibly TRBD1 for D (6 bases). Trimming pared 1 base from V and 5 bases from J, leaving 16 bases between. CDR3 length: 15 amino acids. Germline V gene sequence: CDR1 SGHRS, CDR2 YFSETQ.

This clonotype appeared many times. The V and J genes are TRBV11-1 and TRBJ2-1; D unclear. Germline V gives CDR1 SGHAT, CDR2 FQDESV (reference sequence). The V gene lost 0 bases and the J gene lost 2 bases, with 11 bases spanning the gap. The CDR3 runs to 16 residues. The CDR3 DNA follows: TGTGCCAGCAGCTTAGCGGTAACTTTCACCTACAATGAGCAGTTCTTC. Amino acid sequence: CASSLAVTFTYNEQFF.

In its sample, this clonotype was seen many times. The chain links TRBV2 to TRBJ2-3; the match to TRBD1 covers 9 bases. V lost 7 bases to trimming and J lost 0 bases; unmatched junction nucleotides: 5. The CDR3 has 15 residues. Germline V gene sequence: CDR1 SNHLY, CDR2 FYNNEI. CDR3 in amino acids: CASTTGQGSTDTQYF. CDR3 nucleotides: TGTGCCAGCACGACCGGACAGGGGAGCACAGATACGCAGTATTTT.

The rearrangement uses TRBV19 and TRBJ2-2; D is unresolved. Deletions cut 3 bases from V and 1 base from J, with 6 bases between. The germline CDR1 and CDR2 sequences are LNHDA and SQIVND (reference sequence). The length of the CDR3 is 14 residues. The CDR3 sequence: CASSMDGNTGELFF. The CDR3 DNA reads TGTGCCAGTAGTATGGACGGGAACACCGGGGAGCTGTTTTTT.

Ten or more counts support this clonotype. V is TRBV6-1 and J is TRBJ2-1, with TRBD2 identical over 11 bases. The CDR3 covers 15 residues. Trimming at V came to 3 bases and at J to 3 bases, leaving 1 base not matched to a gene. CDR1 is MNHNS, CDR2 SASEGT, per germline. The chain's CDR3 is CASSETSGDYNEQFF. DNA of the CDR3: TGTGCCAGCAGTGAGACTAGCGGGGACTACAATGAGCAGTTCTTC.

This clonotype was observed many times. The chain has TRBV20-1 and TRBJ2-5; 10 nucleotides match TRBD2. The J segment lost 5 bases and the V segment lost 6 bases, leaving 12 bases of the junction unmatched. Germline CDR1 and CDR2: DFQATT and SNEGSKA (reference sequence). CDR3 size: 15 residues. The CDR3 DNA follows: TGCAGTGCAACCGCCCCAGCGGGAGGGGAGGAGACCCAGTACTTC. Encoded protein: CSATAPAGGEETQYF.

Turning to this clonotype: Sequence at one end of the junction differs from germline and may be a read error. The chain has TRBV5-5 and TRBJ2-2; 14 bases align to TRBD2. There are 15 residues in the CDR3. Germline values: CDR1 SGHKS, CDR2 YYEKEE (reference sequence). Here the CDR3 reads CASSWTSGRTGEPFF. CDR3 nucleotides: TGTGCCAGCAGCTGGACTAGCGGGAGGACCGGGGAGCCGTTTTTT.

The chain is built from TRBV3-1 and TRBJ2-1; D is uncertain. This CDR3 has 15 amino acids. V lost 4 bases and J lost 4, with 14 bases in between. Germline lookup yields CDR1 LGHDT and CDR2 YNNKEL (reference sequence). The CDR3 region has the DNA TGTGCCAGCAGCCCCGAAGGAACCCCGTACAATGAGCAGTTCTTC. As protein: CASSPEGTPYNEQFF.

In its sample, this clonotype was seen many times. CDR3: CASSVSGSLFGTDTQYF. CDR3 in DNA: TGTGCCAGCAGTGTTAGCGGGAGTTTATTTGGGACAGATACGCAGTATTTT. The V gene is TRBV12-3 or TRBV12-4, the J gene TRBJ2-3; 9 bases fit TRBD2. The CDR3 totals 17 residues. Trimming cost V 5 bases and J 3 bases; bases outside gene matches: 12.

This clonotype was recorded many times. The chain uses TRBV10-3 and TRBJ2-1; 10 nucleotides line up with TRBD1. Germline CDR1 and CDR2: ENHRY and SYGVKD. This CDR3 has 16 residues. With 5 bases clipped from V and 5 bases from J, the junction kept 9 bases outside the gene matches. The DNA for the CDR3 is TGTGCCATCAGTCCCTGGACAGGGGGTATGGACAATGAGCAGTTCTTC. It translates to CAISPWTGGMDNEQFF.

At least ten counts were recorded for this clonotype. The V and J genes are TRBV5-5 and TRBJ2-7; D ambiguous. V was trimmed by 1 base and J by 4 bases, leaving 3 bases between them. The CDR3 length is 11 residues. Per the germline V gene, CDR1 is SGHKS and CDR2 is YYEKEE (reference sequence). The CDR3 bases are TGTGCCAGCAGCTTGTGGTACGAGCAGTACTTC. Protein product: CASSLWYEQYF.